The 13 T cell receptor beta chains given below trace back to one sample, sequenced in a study of cytomegalovirus exposure and HLA in healthy donors. Researchers ran the PCR with 60 Vbeta and 13 Jbeta primers. Sequencing used immunoSEQ multiplex PCR; TCRdb keeps in-frame clones, though not all of them. Of about 160,000 clones in the sample, 60% to 85% are singletons; the top ten hold under 1.5%. Sequencing input: PBMCs. The receptors were sampled from a woman aged 30 to 39 in good health and CMV-seronegative.

The chain carries TRBV5-8 and TRBJ1-2; D call uncertain. Trimming removed 0 bases from V and 0 bases from J, with 9 bases in between. This CDR3 contains 15 residues. From germline, CDR1 is SGHTS and CDR2 YDEGEE. This CDR3 is CASSLARKANYGYTF. The CDR3 coding sequence is TGTGCCAGCAGCTTGGCGAGGAAAGCTAACTATGGCTACACCTTC.

The rearrangement uses TRBV18 and TRBJ1-2, with D uncertain. V was clipped by 2 bases and J by 4 bases, with 17 bases between them. Germline V gives CDR1 KGHSH, CDR2 LQKENI. This CDR3 spans 16 amino acids. This chain's CDR3 is CASSPIRDTDVYGYTF. The DNA of the CDR3 is TGTGCCAGCTCACCAATACGGGATACAGACGTCTATGGCTACACCTTC.

This chain links TRBV28 with TRBJ1-6; D may be TRBD1 (5 bases). Germline V lookup: CDR1 MDHEN, CDR2 SYDVKM. CDR3 length equals 15 residues. Deletions cut 5 bases from V and 6 bases from J, with 14 bases between. CDR3 in amino acids: CASSPQGFGNSPLHF. CDR3 in DNA: TGTGCCAGCAGTCCGCAGGGATTTGGTAATTCACCCCTCCACTTT. Full variable domain (missing parts from reference TRBV28 and TRBJ1-6): DVKVTQSSRYLVKRTGEKVFLECVQDMDHENMFWYRQDPGLGLRLIYFSYDVKMKEKGDIPEGYSVSREKKERFSLILESASTNQTSMYLCASSPQGFGNSPLHFGNGTRLTVT.

The chain recombines TRBV27 with TRBJ1-4, with 7 bases aligning to TRBD1. The CDR3 is 15 amino acids. Trimming took 5 bases from V and 2 from J; bases not matched to a gene: 5. Looked up from germline, CDR1 is MNHEY and CDR2 is SMNVEV (reference sequence). CDR3 sequence reads: CASSDRGQTNEKLFF. CDR3 nucleotide sequence: TGTGCCAGCAGTGACCGGGGACAGACTAATGAAAAACTGTTTTTT.

Concerning this clone: At one of its ends the junction is not consistent with the germline gene, which may arise from a read error. The rearrangement joins TRBV5-4 to TRBJ2-1; no clear D gene. CDR3 length: 12 amino acids. From germline, CDR1 is SGHNT and CDR2 YYREEE (reference sequence). The CDR3 loop is CASSLVVSERFF. As DNA, the CDR3 is TGTGCCAGCAGCTTGGTAGTCTCAGAGCGGTTCTTC.

V is TRBV5-8 and J is TRBJ2-3; maybe TRBD2 (6 bases). CDR1 SGHTS and CDR2 YDEGEE come from the germline V gene. The CDR3 extends over 19 amino acids. The V end was cut by 4 bases, the J end by 1 base, with 25 bases between. CDR3 region: CASSGRGILAGRRTDTQYF. The CDR3, as DNA: TGTGCCAGCAGCGGAAGGGGTATTTTGGCGGGGAGACGCACAGATACGCAGTATTTT.

V and J are TRBV9 and TRBJ2-5; D gene uncertain. Germline loops: CDR1 SGDLS, CDR2 YYNGEE. V gave up 0 bases and J gave up 4 bases, with 13 bases separating them. This CDR3 comprises 15 residues. CDR3 bases: TGTGCCAGCAGCGTAGTCTTTGGAGAAGGAGAGACCCAGTACTTC. This codes for CASSVVFGEGETQYF.

The rearrangement uses TRBV7-8 and TRBJ2-2; 7 positions agree with TRBD2. Trimming at V came to 1 base and at J to 3 bases, leaving 14 bases not matched to a gene. In germline, CDR1 is SGHVS, CDR2 FQNEAQ. The CDR3 sequence is 19 residues long. CDR3 protein: CASSLVASGASGYTGELFF. In DNA, the CDR3 is TGTGCCAGCAGCTTAGTGGCTAGTGGGGCTAGCGGATACACCGGGGAGCTGTTTTTT. Combining the CDR3 with reference TRBV7-8 and TRBJ2-2 gives the whole variable domain GAGVSQSPRYKVAKRGQDVALRCDPISGHVSLFWYQQALGQGPEFLTYFQNEAQLDKSGLPSDRFFAERPEGSVSTLKIQRTQQEDSAVYLCASSLVASGASGYTGELFFGEGSRLTVL.

This rearrangement joins TRBV7-8 to TRBJ2-6; D is perhaps TRBD1 (6 bases). The germline V gene encodes CDR1 SGHVS and CDR2 FQNEAQ. CDR3 length equals 17 residues. The V end was cut by 2 bases, the J end by 0 bases, with 11 bases between. The CDR3 region is CASSLYGGSSGANVLTF. The CDR3 nucleotides are TGTGCCAGCAGCTTATATGGGGGCAGCTCTGGGGCCAACGTCCTGACTTTC.

This chain links TRBV29-1 with TRBJ1-5; no clear D gene. The V end lost 6 bases, the J end lost 2 bases, and 11 bases lay between the germline ends. Looked up from germline, CDR1 is SQVTM and CDR2 is ANQGSEA. The CDR3 spans 13 residues. CDR3 loop: CSVRLGGNQPQHF. DNA for the CDR3: TGCAGCGTACGATTGGGAGGCAATCAGCCCCAGCATTTT.

The chain is built from TRBV5-5 and TRBJ2-3, with D tentatively TRBD1 (5 bases). CDR3 length: 15 residues. V was clipped by 1 base and J by 1 base, with 10 bases between them. Per the germline V gene, CDR1 is SGHKS and CDR2 is YYEKEE (reference sequence). As DNA, the CDR3 is TGTGCCAGCAGCTTGAGACAGATACGCACAGATACGCAGTATTTT. Its translation: CASSLRQIRTDTQYF.

The rearrangement uses TRBV30 and TRBJ1-6; 7 positions match TRBD1. Unmatched junction bases numbered 4, after V lost 3 bases and J lost 2 bases. This CDR3 contains 15 residues. Per the germline V gene, CDR1 is GTSNPN and CDR2 is SVGIG (reference sequence). The CDR3: CAWSDGQAYNSPLHF. For the CDR3, the DNA is TGTGCCTGGAGCGACGGACAGGCCTATAATTCACCCCTCCACTTT.

The V call is TRBV5-6, the J call TRBJ2-3; 7 bases match TRBD1. Germline values: CDR1 SGHDT, CDR2 YYEEEE. Trimming cost V 2 bases and J 0 bases; bases outside gene matches: 6. The CDR3 spans 16 residues. CDR3 sequence: CASSFYGTASTDTQYF. The CDR3 DNA reads as TGTGCCAGCAGCTTCTACGGGACAGCTAGCACAGATACGCAGTATTTT.